The 13 T cell receptor beta chains reported below all come from one sample, sequenced in a study of cytomegalovirus exposure and HLA in healthy donors. Primers for the PCR totalled 60 Vbeta and 13 Jbeta. Only in-frame clones appear in the TCRdb table, and some are missing; sequencing was by immunoSEQ multiplex PCR. The sample lists approximately 180,000 clones, around 75% occurring once. The material sequenced was PBMCs. The receptors were gathered from a woman in her thirties in good health and CMV-seronegative.

V gene TRBV29-1 combines with J gene TRBJ2-6; possible D gene TRBD1, 6 bases. V was cut by 5 bases and J by 0 bases, with 11 bases left in between. This CDR3 is built from 15 residues. Germline CDR1 and CDR2: SQVTM and ANQGSEA. CDR3 in DNA: TGCAGCGTTTTAACAGGGACCTCTGGGGCCAACGTCCTGACTTTC. Amino acids: CSVLTGTSGANVLTF.

The chain is built from TRBV7-6 and TRBJ2-7; 7 bases are shared with TRBD1. V gave up 4 bases and J gave up 1 base; unmatched junction bases: 13. CDR1 and CDR2 from the germline V gene are SGHVS and FNYEAQ. This CDR3 spans 17 amino acids. CDR3 DNA sequence: TGTGCCAGCAGCTCCCCCGTTCCGGGACAGCTTTCCTACGAGCAGTACTTC. Translated, it gives CASSSPVPGQLSYEQYF.

The gene calls are TRBV9 and TRBJ2-7, with a weak D call TRBD1 (5 bases). Trimming shortened V by 0 bases and J by 4 bases, and 14 bases separated the two germline ends. Germline CDR1 is SGDLS and CDR2 is YYNGEE. CDR3 length: 15 amino acids. The CDR3 spells CASSVEQTPGYEQYF. The CDR3, as DNA: TGTGCCAGCAGCGTAGAACAGACCCCAGGGTACGAGCAGTACTTC.

The genes are TRBV7-9 and TRBJ1-2; D remains ambiguous. Looked up from germline, CDR1 is SEHNR and CDR2 is FQNEAQ (reference sequence). Trimming stripped 4 bases from V and 6 bases from J, with 24 bases between. This CDR3 is built from 17 residues. CDR3 sequence: CASSSLPTTLKVDGYTF. The CDR3 region has the DNA TGTGCCAGCAGCTCCCTCCCGACAACGCTGAAGGTTGATGGCTACACCTTC.

The J gene is TRBJ1-6, the V gene TRBV7-6; D might be TRBD1 (6 bases). The CDR3 has 13 residues. Germline CDR1 and CDR2: SGHVS and FNYEAQ. V lost 5 bases, J lost 6 bases, and 8 bases lay in between. CDR3 coding DNA: TGTGCCAGCAGCCCAGGGGTTAATTCACCCCTCCACTTT. Its protein is CASSPGVNSPLHF.

The chain joins TRBV7-8 to TRBJ1-2, with a possible D match to TRBD1 (5 bases). V lost 1 base and J 2 bases, leaving 8 bases between the germline ends. The CDR3 runs 14 residues. CDR1 SGHVS and CDR2 FQNEAQ come from the germline V gene. DNA for the CDR3: TGTGCCAGCAGCTTAGAATCAGGGAACTATGGCTACACCTTC. Translated: CASSLESGNYGYTF.

This clone was counted a few times. The gene calls are TRBV6-1 and TRBJ2-7; TRBD1 matches 7 bases. V lost 6 bases, J lost 0 bases, and 8 bases stayed unmatched. CDR3 size: 15 residues. Per the germline V gene, CDR1 is MNHNS and CDR2 is SASEGT. This CDR3 is CASRGTGDPSYEQYF. The CDR3 DNA reads as TGTGCCAGCAGGGGTACAGGGGACCCCTCCTACGAGCAGTACTTC.

This sequence joins TRBV7-8 and TRBJ1-2, with 9 positions matching TRBD1. The V gene end was trimmed by 2 bases and the J gene end by 6 bases; junction bases not matched to a gene: 4. This CDR3 is built from 14 residues. Per germline, CDR1 SGHVS and CDR2 FQNEAQ. CDR3 region: CASSLTGTGHGYTF. The CDR3, as DNA: TGTGCCAGCAGCTTAACCGGGACAGGGCATGGCTACACCTTC.

With regard to this clone: Other DNA sequences in the same sample also yield this CDR3. This chain links TRBV9 with TRBJ2-7; perhaps TRBD1 as D (5 bases). Trimming left V 0 bases short and J 0 bases short, with 10 bases between. CDR1 SGDLS and CDR2 YYNGEE come from the germline V gene. The CDR3 is 15 residues long. As DNA, the CDR3 is TGTGCCAGCAGCGTAGACCCCAGGGACTCCTACGAGCAGTACTTC. Translation: CASSVDPRDSYEQYF. Together with reference TRBV9 and TRBJ2-7, the CDR3 gives the full variable domain: DSGVTQTPKHLITATGQRVTLRCSPRSGDLSVYWYQQSLDQGLQFLIQYYNGEERAKGNILERFSAQQFPDLHSELNLSSLELGDSALYFCASSVDPRDSYEQYFGPGTRLTVT.

The J gene is TRBJ2-4, the V gene TRBV11-1; D is perhaps TRBD1 (6 bases). The length of the CDR3 is 17 residues. Germline-derived CDR1 and CDR2 are SGHAT and FQDESV (reference sequence). With 4 bases removed from V and 2 bases from J, the gap between germline ends came to 18 bases. This chain's CDR3 is CASSSTGTIHTKNIQYF. In DNA form, the CDR3 reads TGTGCCAGCAGCTCCACGGGGACAATCCATACCAAAAACATTCAGTACTTC. The full variable domain, with the rest looked up from reference TRBV11-1 and TRBJ2-4, is EAEVAQSPRYKITEKSQAVAFWCDPISGHATLYWYRQILGQGPELLVQFQDESVVDDSQLPKDRFSAERLKGVDSTLKIQPAELGDSAMYLCASSSTGTIHTKNIQYFGAGTRLSVL.

This chain uses TRBV5-6 with TRBJ1-1, with D possibly being TRBD1 (6 bases). The V gene lost 4 bases and the J gene lost 7 bases, with 11 bases spanning the gap. The CDR3 totals 12 residues. In germline, CDR1 is SGHDT, CDR2 YYEEEE. The CDR3 protein is CASSPRGGEAFF. The CDR3 DNA reads TGTGCCAGCAGCCCCAGGGGTGGTGAAGCTTTCTTT.

V and J are TRBV15 and TRBJ1-1; TRBD1 agrees at 9 bases. V lost 9 bases to trimming and J lost 8 bases; unmatched junction nucleotides: 4. Germline loops: CDR1 LNHNV, CDR2 YYDKDF (reference sequence). The CDR3 length is 11 residues. In nucleotides, the CDR3 is TGTGCCACTACAGGGGGCATGGAAGCTTTCTTT. Its translation is CATTGGMEAFF. Variable domain in full (rest from reference TRBV15 and TRBJ1-1): DAMVIQNPRYQVTQFGKPVTLSCSQTLNHNVMYWYQQKSSQAPKLLFHYYDKDFNNEADTPDNFQSRRPNTSFCFLDIRSPGLGDTAMYLCATTGGMEAFFGQGTRLTVV.

The V call is TRBV5-1, the J call TRBJ2-5; 8 nucleotides line up with TRBD2. The length of the CDR3 is 15 residues. V lost 7 bases, J lost 2 bases, and 10 bases stayed unmatched. The V gene's germline CDR1 is SGHRS and CDR2 YFSETQ. The CDR3 DNA reads TGCGCCAGCTCGACCCGGGGGGGGCTGCAAGAGACCCAGTACTTC. Translating gives CASSTRGGLQETQYF.